The entry below gives a single TCR beta chain sequence along with its context. Its antigen remains unidentified. This record belongs to a study of radiation and T cells in renal cell carcinoma. Study background: Nephrectomy followed 15 Gy stereotactic body radiation by 4 weeks. Study outcomes and limitations: In blood, top tumor clones expanded by 2 weeks, shrinking by 4. Baseline intratumoral clonotype presence is unknown without pretreatment biopsies.

The germline gives CDR1 SEHNR, CDR2 FQNEAQ (reference sequence). CDR3 length: 16 amino acids. V was shortened by 5 bases and J by 1 base, with 15 bases between the two germline ends. Libraries were prepared by immunoSEQ multiplex PCR; TCRdb keeps only in-frame clonotypes and omits some of them. Of 130,000 to 150,000 clones in the sample, roughly 88% were seen once. The time point was: baseline pretreatment blood. Documented treatment: 15 Gy SBRT to primary tumor, nephrectomy 4 weeks later. The tumor was a clear cell renal cell carcinoma. This clonotype was obtained from a woman aged 45-65 years with renal cell carcinoma. Here the sequenced sample was blood, taken from a patient whose treatment included radiotherapy and nephrectomy. This chain uses TRBV7-9 with TRBJ2-1, with D possibly being TRBD2 (5 bases). The CDR3 DNA reads as TGTGCCAGCAGCCCCCGTTGGCTAGCTTCCTACAATGAGCAGTTCTTC. Translated: CASSPRWLASYNEQFF.